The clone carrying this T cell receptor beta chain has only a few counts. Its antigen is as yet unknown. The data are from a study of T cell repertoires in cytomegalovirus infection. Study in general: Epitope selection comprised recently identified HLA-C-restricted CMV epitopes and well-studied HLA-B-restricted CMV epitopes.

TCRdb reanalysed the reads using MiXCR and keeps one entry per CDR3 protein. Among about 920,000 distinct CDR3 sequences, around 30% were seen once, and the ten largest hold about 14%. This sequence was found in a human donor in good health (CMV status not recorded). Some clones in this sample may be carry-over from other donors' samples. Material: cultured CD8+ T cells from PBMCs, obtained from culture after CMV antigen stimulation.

CDR3 residues: CASKGGQVDPDTQYF. DNA of the CDR3: TGCGCCAGCAAGGGGGGCCAGGTTGACCCAGATACGCAGTATTTT. The chain is built from TRBV4-1 and TRBJ2-3; the D call may be TRBD1 or TRBD2 (6 bases each). The CDR3 spans 15 residues. Trimming removed 7 bases at V and 4 bases at J, with 18 bases between. Germline lookup yields CDR1 MGHRA and CDR2 YSYEKL.